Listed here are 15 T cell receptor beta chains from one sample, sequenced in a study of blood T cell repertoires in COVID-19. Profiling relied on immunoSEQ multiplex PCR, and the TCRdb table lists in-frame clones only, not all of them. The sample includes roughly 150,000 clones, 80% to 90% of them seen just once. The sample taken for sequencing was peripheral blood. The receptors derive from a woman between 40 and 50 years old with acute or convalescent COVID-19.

CDR3: CASSVFQGTGELFF. The DNA for the CDR3 is TGTGCCAGCAGCGTATTCCAGGGCACCGGGGAGCTGTTTTTT. J is TRBJ2-2 and V is TRBV9, with a weak D call TRBD1 (5 bases). V lost 1 base, J lost 4 bases, and 8 bases lay in between. CDR1 and CDR2 (germline): SGDLS, YYNGEE. This CDR3 spans 14 amino acids.

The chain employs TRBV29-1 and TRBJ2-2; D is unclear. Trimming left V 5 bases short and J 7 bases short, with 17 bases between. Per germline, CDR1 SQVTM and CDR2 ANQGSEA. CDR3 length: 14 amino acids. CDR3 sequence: CSVTQDLRSGELFF. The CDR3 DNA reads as TGCAGCGTTACCCAAGATTTACGTAGCGGGGAGCTGTTTTTT.

The DNA for the CDR3 is TGTGCCAGCAGCCCAGACTTGAACACTGAAGCTTTCTTT. Its translation: CASSPDLNTEAFF. The chain couples TRBV11-2 to TRBJ1-1; the D is unclear. Germline CDR1 SGHAT, CDR2 FQNNGV. Trimming removed 5 bases at V and 0 bases at J, with 7 bases between. The CDR3 is made up of 13 amino acids. Together with reference TRBV11-2 and TRBJ1-1, the CDR3 gives the full variable domain: EAGVAQSPRYKIIEKRQSVAFWCNPISGHATLYWYQQILGQGPKLLIQFQNNGVVDDSQLPKDRFSAERLKGVDSTLKIQPAKLEDSAVYLCASSPDLNTEAFFGQGTRLTVV.

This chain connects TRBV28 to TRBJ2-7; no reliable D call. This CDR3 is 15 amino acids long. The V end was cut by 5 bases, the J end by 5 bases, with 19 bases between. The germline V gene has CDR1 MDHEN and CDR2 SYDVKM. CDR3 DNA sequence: TGTGCCAGCAGTCAGGTCCCCAACACTCACCACGAGCAGTACTTC. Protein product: CASSQVPNTHHEQYF.

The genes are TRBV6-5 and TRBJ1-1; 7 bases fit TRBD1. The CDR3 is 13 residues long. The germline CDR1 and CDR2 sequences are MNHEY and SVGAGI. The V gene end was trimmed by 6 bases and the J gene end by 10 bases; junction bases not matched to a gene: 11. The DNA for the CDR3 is TGTGCCAGCAGGATTACAGGGGCAAATGTAGCTTTCTTT. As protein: CASRITGANVAFF.

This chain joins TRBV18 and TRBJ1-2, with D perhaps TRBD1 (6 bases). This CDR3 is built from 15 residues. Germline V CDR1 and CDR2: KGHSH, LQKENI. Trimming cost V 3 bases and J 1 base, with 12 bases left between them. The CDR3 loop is CASSPRQDINYGYTF. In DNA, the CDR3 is TGTGCCAGCTCACCTAGACAGGATATTAACTATGGCTACACCTTC. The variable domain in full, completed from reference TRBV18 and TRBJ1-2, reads NAGVMQNPRHLVRRRGQEARLRCSPMKGHSHVYWYRQLPEEGLKFMVYLQKENIIDESGMPKERFSAEFPKEGPSILRIQQVVRGDSAAYFCASSPRQDINYGYTFGSGTRLTVV.

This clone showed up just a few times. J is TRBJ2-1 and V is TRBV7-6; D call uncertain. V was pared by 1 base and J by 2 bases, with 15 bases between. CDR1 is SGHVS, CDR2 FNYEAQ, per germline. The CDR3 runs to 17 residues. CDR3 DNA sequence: TGTGCCAGCAGCTTAGTTCCAGGTACCCGAACCTACAATGAGCAGTTCTTC. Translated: CASSLVPGTRTYNEQFF.

The CDR3 nucleotides read TGTGCCAGTACTCCGGGGGACAGGGGCTCCTACGAGCAGTACTTC. Protein product: CASTPGDRGSYEQYF. The chain couples TRBV19 to TRBJ2-7; 10 bases agree with TRBD1. CDR3 length equals 15 residues. CDR1 and CDR2 from the germline V gene are LNHDA and SQIVND (reference sequence). J gave up 0 bases and V 7 bases, and 6 bases lay outside the gene matches.

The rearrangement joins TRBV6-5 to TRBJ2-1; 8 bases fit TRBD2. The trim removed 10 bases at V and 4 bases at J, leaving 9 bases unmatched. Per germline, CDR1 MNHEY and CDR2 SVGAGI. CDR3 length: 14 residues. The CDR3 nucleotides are TGTGCCACCAAAAGGCCGGGGGGGTACAATGAGCAGTTCTTC. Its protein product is CATKRPGGYNEQFF.

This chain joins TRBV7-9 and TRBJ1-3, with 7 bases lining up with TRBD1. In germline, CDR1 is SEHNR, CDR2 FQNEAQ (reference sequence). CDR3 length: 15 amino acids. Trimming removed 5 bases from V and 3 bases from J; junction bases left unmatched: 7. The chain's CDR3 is CASSQGQVLGNTIYF. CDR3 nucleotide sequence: TGTGCCAGCAGCCAAGGACAGGTTCTTGGAAACACCATATATTTT.

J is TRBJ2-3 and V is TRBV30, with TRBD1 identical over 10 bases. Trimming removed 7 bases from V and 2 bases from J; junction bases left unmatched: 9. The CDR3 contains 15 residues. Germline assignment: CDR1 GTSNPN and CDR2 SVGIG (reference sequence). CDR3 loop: CASRAGTGVTDTQYF. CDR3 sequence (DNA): TGTGCCTCGAGAGCCGGGACAGGGGTCACAGATACGCAGTATTTT.

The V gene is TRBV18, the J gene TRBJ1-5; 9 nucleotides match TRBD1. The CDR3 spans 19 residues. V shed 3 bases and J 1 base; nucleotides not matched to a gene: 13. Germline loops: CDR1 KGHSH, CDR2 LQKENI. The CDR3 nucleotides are TGTGCCAGCTCACCGGGGGTAGGCACAGGGGGCAGGAGCAATCAGCCCCAGCATTTT. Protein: CASSPGVGTGGRSNQPQHF.

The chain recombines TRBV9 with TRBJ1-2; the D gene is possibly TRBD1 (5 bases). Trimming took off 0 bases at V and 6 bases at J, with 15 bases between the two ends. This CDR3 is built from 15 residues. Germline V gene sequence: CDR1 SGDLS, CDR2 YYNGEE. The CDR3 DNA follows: TGTGCCAGCAGCGTAGCTCCTGGTCCCAGGGATGGCTACACCTTC. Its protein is CASSVAPGPRDGYTF.

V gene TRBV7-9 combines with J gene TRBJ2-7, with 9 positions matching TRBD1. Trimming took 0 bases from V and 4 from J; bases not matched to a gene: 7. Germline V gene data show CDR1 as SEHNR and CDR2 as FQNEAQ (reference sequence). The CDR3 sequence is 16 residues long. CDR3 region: CASSLAGTGREYEQYF. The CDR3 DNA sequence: TGTGCCAGCAGCTTAGCGGGGACAGGGAGGGAATACGAGCAGTACTTC.

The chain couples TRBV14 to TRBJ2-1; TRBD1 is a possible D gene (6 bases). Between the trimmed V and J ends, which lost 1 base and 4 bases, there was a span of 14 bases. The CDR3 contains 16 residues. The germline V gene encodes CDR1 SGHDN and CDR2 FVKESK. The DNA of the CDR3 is TGTGCCAGCAGCCAAGGACGGGACACCACATACAATGAGCAGTTCTTC. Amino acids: CASSQGRDTTYNEQFF.